This T cell receptor beta chain was documented in a study of HIV-infected patients and healthy controls. Study findings and constraints: When repertoires were size-matched, rare events in HIV-infected data became overweighted. HIV-infected repertoires had significantly higher mean Gini indices than controls, possibly reflecting oligoclonality.

All unsorted peripheral T cells were captured because whole blood was used without fractionation. This clonotype was seen many times. Its antigen is unidentified. Reverse transcription used approximately 500 ng RNA and constant-region primers for alpha and beta. Using multiplexing indices, alpha and beta chain libraries were generated apart by chain-specific third strand synthesis. The library had 12-nucleotide molecular identifiers formed by two random hexamers joined together. Via MiXCR, TCRdb re-called the 5' RACE reads, giving one row per CDR3 protein. The data show roughly 11,000 distinct CDR3 sequences, with around 5% seen just once and approximately 3.4% held by the top ten. Between the trimmed V and J ends, which lost 6 bases and 4 bases, there was a span of 15 bases. CDR3 length: 14 amino acids. Germline V CDR1 and CDR2: ENHRY, SYGVKD.

The chain recombines TRBV10-3 with TRBJ2-5; a possible D gene is TRBD1 (6 bases). This sequence was found in an adult in good health. Sequencing used blood. CDR3: CAIRAQGSGETQYF. The CDR3 DNA reads as TGTGCCATCAGGGCACAGGGATCCGGAGAGACCCAGTACTTC.